The 23 T cell receptor beta chains below were found in one sample sequenced in a study of blood T cell repertoires in COVID-19. Produced via immunoSEQ multiplex PCR; TCRdb's table is partial and in-frame only. The sample lists about 69,000 clones; 86% were seen once. Specimen: peripheral blood. These receptors were taken from a man aged 40-50 years with COVID-19, enrolled during active disease.

V gene TRBV5-1 combines with J gene TRBJ2-3; weak D call: TRBD1 (5 bases). V lost 3 bases, J lost 6 bases, and 20 bases lay in between. The CDR3 is 16 residues long. Germline CDR1 is SGHRS and CDR2 is YFSETQ. As DNA, the CDR3 is TGCGCCAGCAGCTCTCGGGTAGGGGTCGGCGTTGATACGCAGTATTTT. This encodes CASSSRVGVGVDTQYF.

This clone was recorded once. The rearrangement links TRBV3-1 (or the pseudogene TRBV3-2) to TRBJ2-1; D may be TRBD1 (6 bases). Deletions cut 6 bases from V and 5 bases from J, with 17 bases between. The CDR3 runs 15 residues. Per germline, CDR1 LGHDT and CDR2 YNNKEL (reference sequence). CDR3 sequence (DNA): TGTGCCAGCAGACCGGAACAGGGCGGTCACAATGAGCAGTTCTTC. It yields the protein CASRPEQGGHNEQFF.

This chain connects TRBV10-3 to TRBJ1-3; 8 bases are a match to TRBD1. V lost 5 bases to trimming and J lost 3 bases; unmatched junction nucleotides: 3. The V gene's germline CDR1 is ENHRY and CDR2 SYGVKD. The CDR3 length is 14 residues. DNA for the CDR3: TGTGCCATCAGTCCCGGGACAGGTGGAAACACCATATATTTT. This gives the protein CAISPGTGGNTIYF.

This sequence joins TRBV30 and TRBJ1-2; 11 bases are a match to TRBD1. V lost 6 bases and J lost 2; bases outside the gene matches: 5. Germline lookup yields CDR1 GTSNPN and CDR2 SVGIG (reference sequence). The CDR3 contains 14 residues. CDR3 sequence reads: CACGTGGFNYGYTF. CDR3 nucleotide sequence: TGTGCCTGCGGGACAGGGGGTTTCAACTATGGCTACACCTTC.

The V gene is TRBV6-5, the J gene TRBJ2-7; the match to TRBD2 covers 8 bases. Germline values: CDR1 MNHEY, CDR2 SVGAGI. V trimming: 2 bases; J trimming: 3 bases; junction bases outside the gene matches: 9. CDR3 length: 16 amino acids. CDR3 bases: TGTGCCAGCAGTTACAGGGGAGCGGGGGCGATCTACGAGCAGTACTTC. It translates to CASSYRGAGAIYEQYF.

The chain carries TRBV6-5 and TRBJ2-1, with 8 bases identical to TRBD1. Trimming at V came to 2 bases and at J to 10 bases, leaving 4 bases not matched to a gene. CDR1 is MNHEY, CDR2 SVGAGI, per germline. This CDR3 has 13 residues. The CDR3 DNA reads as TGTGCCAGCAGTTACCCCAGGGGGCGGGAGCAGTTCTTC. Translating gives CASSYPRGREQFF.

V usage is TRBV29-1 and J usage is TRBJ2-7; the match to TRBD1 covers 10 bases. Germline lookup yields CDR1 SQVTM and CDR2 ANQGSEA. Trimming took 0 bases from V and 1 from J; bases not matched to a gene: 12. There are 18 residues in the CDR3. DNA for the CDR3: TGCAGCGTTGAAGATAGGGCCCGGGACAGGGGATTATCCTACGAGCAGTACTTC. Amino acid sequence: CSVEDRARDRGLSYEQYF.

The chain is built from TRBV21-1 and TRBJ2-7; the D call TRBD1 from the table was never checked on the DNA. TRBV21-1 corresponds to a pseudogene. The CDR3 loop spans 15 amino acids. CDR3 bases: TGTGCCAGCAGCAAAGGGAGACAGACCTTTTGCGAGCAGTACTTC. This gives the protein CASSKGRQTFCEQYF.

CDR3 nucleotides: TGTGCCATCAGTGAATTCGACAGGGGGGGCGTGGACACCATATATTTT. It is translated as CAISEFDRGGVDTIYF. The chain links TRBV10-3 to TRBJ1-3, with 9 bases that match TRBD1. This CDR3 comprises 16 residues. With V trimmed by 3 bases and J by 8 bases, 11 bases remained unmatched. The germline V gene has CDR1 ENHRY and CDR2 SYGVKD.

The J gene is TRBJ2-1, the V gene TRBV7-6; 14 bases are a match to TRBD2. The V gene end was trimmed by 0 bases and the J gene end by 9 bases; junction bases not matched to a gene: 4. CDR1 is SGHVS and CDR2 is FNYEAQ in the germline V gene. This CDR3 is 16 amino acids long. Here the CDR3 reads CASSLATSGGASEQFF. DNA of the CDR3: TGTGCCAGCAGCTTAGCGACTAGCGGGGGGGCCAGTGAGCAGTTCTTC. The complete variable domain, with remaining parts taken from reference TRBV7-6 and TRBJ2-1, reads GAGVSQSPRYKVTKRGQDVALRCDPISGHVSLYWYRQALGQGPEFLTYFNYEAQQDKSGLPNDRFSAERPEGSISTLTIQRTEQRDSAMYRCASSLATSGGASEQFFGPGTRLTVL.

CDR3 sequence: CASSLRDRSNQPQHF. The DNA for the CDR3 is TGTGCCAGTAGTCTCCGGGACAGGAGCAATCAGCCCCAGCATTTT. The chain combines TRBV19 with TRBJ1-5, with 8 bases lining up with TRBD1. The CDR3 loop spans 15 amino acids. V shed 5 bases and J 1 base; nucleotides not matched to a gene: 4. Per germline, CDR1 LNHDA and CDR2 SQIVND (reference sequence). Combining the CDR3 with reference TRBV19 and TRBJ1-5 gives the whole variable domain DGGITQSPKYLFRKEGQNVTLSCEQNLNHDAMYWYRQDPGQGLRLIYYSQIVNDFQKGDIAEGYSVSREKKESFPLTVTSAQKNPTAFYLCASSLRDRSNQPQHFGDGTRLSIL.

V and J are TRBV4-1 and TRBJ2-7; 9 nucleotides agree with TRBD1. Germline values: CDR1 MGHRA, CDR2 YSYEKL. CDR3 length: 15 amino acids. V lost 2 bases to trimming and J lost 6 bases; unmatched junction nucleotides: 8. The CDR3 region has the DNA TGCGCCAGCAGCCAACGAGGGGGACAGGGTATCGAGCAGTACTTC. It translates to CASSQRGGQGIEQYF.

The chain has TRBV11-2 and TRBJ2-2, with TRBD2 matching over 8 bases. The ends lost 5 bases at V and 4 bases at J; junction bases unmatched: 12. CDR1 SGHAT and CDR2 FQNNGV come from the germline V gene. CDR3 length equals 17 residues. The CDR3 loop reads CASSPRAGVTSTGELFF. DNA for the CDR3: TGTGCCAGCAGCCCACGAGCGGGGGTGACGAGCACCGGGGAGCTGTTTTTT.

The chain links TRBV5-1 to TRBJ2-1; 9 bases are a match to TRBD1. Germline CDR1 SGHRS, CDR2 YFSETQ. This CDR3 has 17 amino acids. The V segment lost 0 bases and the J segment 8 bases; nucleotides outside the gene matches: 12. This chain's CDR3 is CASSLAPTGGGWDEQFF. The DNA for the CDR3 is TGCGCCAGCAGCTTGGCGCCCACAGGGGGCGGATGGGATGAGCAGTTCTTC. The complete variable domain, with remaining parts taken from reference TRBV5-1 and TRBJ2-1, reads KAGVTQTPRYLIKTRGQQVTLSCSPISGHRSVSWYQQTPGQGLQFLFEYFSETQRNKGNFPGRFSGRQFSNSRSEMNVSTLELGDSALYLCASSLAPTGGGWDEQFFGPGTRLTVL.

V and J are TRBV29-1 and TRBJ2-3, with 16 bases aligning to TRBD2. The V gene end was trimmed by 3 bases and the J gene end by 5 bases; junction bases not matched to a gene: 8. Germline V gives CDR1 SQVTM, CDR2 ANQGSEA. The CDR3 loop spans 17 amino acids. CDR3 nucleotides: TGCAGCGTTGATGGGACTAGCGGGGGGGCCGTGAAAGATACGCAGTATTTT. Amino acids: CSVDGTSGGAVKDTQYF.

The chain combines TRBV5-1 with TRBJ2-2; D possibly corresponds to TRBD1 (6 bases). V lost 4 bases and J lost 3, with 10 bases in between. The CDR3 runs to 14 residues. The germline gives CDR1 SGHRS, CDR2 YFSETQ. CDR3 DNA: TGCGCCAGCAGCCTACAGGGCGACACCGGGGAGCTGTTTTTT. Its protein is CASSLQGDTGELFF.

The rearrangement links TRBV27 to TRBJ2-1; 11 nucleotides line up with TRBD2. In germline, CDR1 is MNHEY, CDR2 SMNVEV (reference sequence). This CDR3 is 16 amino acids long. Trimming removed 6 bases from V and 7 bases from J; junction bases left unmatched: 11. The CDR3 region is CASRRTRTSGSNEQFF. CDR3 coding DNA: TGTGCCAGCAGACGCACCCGGACTAGCGGGTCGAATGAGCAGTTCTTC.

This clone was observed a few times. The V and J genes are TRBV7-2 and TRBJ1-1; D remains unclear. V gave up 5 bases and J gave up 10 bases, with 17 bases separating them. This CDR3 has 13 residues. The germline V gene has CDR1 SGHTA and CDR2 FQGNSA. CDR3 DNA sequence: TGTGCCAGCAGCCCCATCTTGCGGGGAGGAGCTTTCTTT. Its translation is CASSPILRGGAFF.

The chain recombines TRBV30 with TRBJ1-3, with D possibly being TRBD1 (5 bases). The CDR3 totals 14 residues. Germline-derived CDR1 and CDR2 are GTSNPN and SVGIG (reference sequence). The V end lost 0 bases, the J end lost 4 bases, and 10 bases lay between the germline ends. CDR3 coding DNA: TGTGCCTGGAGTGTTACGGGGGTCGGAAACACCATATATTTT. Translation: CAWSVTGVGNTIYF. Variable domain in full (rest from reference TRBV30 and TRBJ1-3): SQTIHQWPATLVQPVGSPLSLECTVEGTSNPNLYWYRQAAGRGLQLLFYSVGIGQISSEVPQNLSASRPQDRQFILSSKKLLLSDSGFYLCAWSVTGVGNTIYFGEGSWLTVV.

V and J are TRBV28 and TRBJ2-7; D ambiguous. The germline CDR1 and CDR2 sequences are MDHEN and SYDVKM. The germline V and J ends were trimmed by 7 bases and 4 bases, with 17 bases remaining between them. This CDR3 contains 14 residues. The CDR3 DNA reads as TGTGCCAGCAACACCGGGTCCCGTAGATACGAGCAGTACTTC. Protein product: CASNTGSRRYEQYF.

The chain combines TRBV10-2 with TRBJ2-1, with 10 positions matching TRBD2. V gave up 3 bases and J gave up 6 bases; unmatched junction bases: 14. The CDR3 has 18 amino acids. CDR1 and CDR2 (germline): WSHSY, SAAADI. CDR3 amino acids: CASSEGSGGLGLRNEQFF. As DNA, the CDR3 is TGCGCCAGCAGTGAAGGTAGCGGGGGGCTCGGTCTCCGCAATGAGCAGTTCTTC.

This sequence joins TRBV3-1 (or the pseudogene TRBV3-2) and TRBJ2-6; weak D call: TRBD2 (7 bases). The CDR3 extends over 21 amino acids. The germline gives CDR1 LGHDT, CDR2 YNNKEL (reference sequence). V dropped 5 bases and J dropped 0 bases, with 26 bases sitting between them. The CDR3 DNA reads as TGTGCCAGCAGCTGGCAAGGGGGGGGCCATCTATTAAGCTCTGGGGCCAACGTCCTGACTTTC. It yields the protein CASSWQGGGHLLSSGANVLTF.

The rearrangement joins TRBV7-6 to TRBJ1-1, with D possibly matching TRBD1 (5 bases). The CDR3 sequence is 14 residues long. CDR1 and CDR2 from the germline V gene are SGHVS and FNYEAQ. V was trimmed by 4 bases and J by 8 bases, leaving 17 bases between them. CDR3 region: CASSSPAGQGEAFF. The CDR3 coding sequence is TGTGCCAGCAGCTCCCCGGCGGGGCAGGGAGAAGCTTTCTTT.